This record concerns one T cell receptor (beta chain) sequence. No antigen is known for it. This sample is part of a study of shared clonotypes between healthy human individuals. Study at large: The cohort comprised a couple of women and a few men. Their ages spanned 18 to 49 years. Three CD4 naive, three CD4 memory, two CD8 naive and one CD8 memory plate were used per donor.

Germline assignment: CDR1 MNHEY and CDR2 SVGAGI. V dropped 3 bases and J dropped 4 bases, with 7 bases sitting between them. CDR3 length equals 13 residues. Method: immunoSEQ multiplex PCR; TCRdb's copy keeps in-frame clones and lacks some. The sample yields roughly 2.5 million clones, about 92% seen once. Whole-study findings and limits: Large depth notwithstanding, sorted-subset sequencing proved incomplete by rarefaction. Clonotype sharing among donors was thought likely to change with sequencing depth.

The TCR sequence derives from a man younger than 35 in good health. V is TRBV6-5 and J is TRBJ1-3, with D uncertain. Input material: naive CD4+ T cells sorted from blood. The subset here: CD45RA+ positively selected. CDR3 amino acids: CASSYQYGNTIYF. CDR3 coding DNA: TGTGCCAGCAGTTATCAATACGGAAACACCATATATTTT.